This entry lists 2 T cell receptor beta chains sequenced from one sample in a study of T cell changes during pregnancy in multiple sclerosis. Sequencing was performed with immunoSEQ multiplex PCR; in TCRdb, only in-frame clones are kept and a portion is missing. The repertoire holds over 55,000 clones, about nine tenths seen once, with about 2.5% in the top ten. This specimen was peripheral blood, taken in the first trimester of pregnancy. Receptors originate from a female donor with multiple sclerosis, enrolled in a pregnancy study.

V and J are TRBV27 and TRBJ2-2, with 7 bases matching TRBD1. This CDR3 is built from 15 residues. With V trimmed by 3 bases and J by 1 base, 2 bases remained unmatched. Germline CDR1 MNHEY, CDR2 SMNVEV (reference sequence). The CDR3 sequence is CASSLAGGNTGELFF. The CDR3 coding sequence is TGTGCCAGCAGTTTGGCAGGGGGGAACACCGGGGAGCTGTTTTTT.

CDR3 protein: CAWSASGYEQYF. DNA of the CDR3: TGTGCCTGGAGTGCCTCGGGCTACGAGCAGTACTTC. The chain is built from TRBV30 and TRBJ2-7; no firm D call. Germline loops: CDR1 GTSNPN, CDR2 SVGIG (reference sequence). This CDR3 comprises 12 residues. With 1 base removed from V and 3 bases from J, the gap between germline ends came to 7 bases.